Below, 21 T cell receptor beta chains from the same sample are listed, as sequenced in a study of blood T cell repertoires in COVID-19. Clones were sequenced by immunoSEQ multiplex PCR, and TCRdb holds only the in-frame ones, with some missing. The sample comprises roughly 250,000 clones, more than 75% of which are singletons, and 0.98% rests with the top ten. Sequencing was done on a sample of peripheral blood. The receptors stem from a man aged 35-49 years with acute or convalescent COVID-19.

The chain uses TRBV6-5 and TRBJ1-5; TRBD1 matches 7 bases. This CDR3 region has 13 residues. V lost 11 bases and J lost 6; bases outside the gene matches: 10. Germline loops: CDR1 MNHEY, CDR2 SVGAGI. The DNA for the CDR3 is TGTGCCTGTCGACAGGGCGACGTTCAGCCCCAGCATTTT. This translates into CACRQGDVQPQHF.

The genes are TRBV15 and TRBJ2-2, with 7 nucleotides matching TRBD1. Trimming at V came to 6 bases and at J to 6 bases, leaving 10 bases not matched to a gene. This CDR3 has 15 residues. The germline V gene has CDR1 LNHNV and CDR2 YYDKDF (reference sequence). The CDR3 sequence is CATSGQAKGSGELFF. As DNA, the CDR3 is TGTGCCACCAGTGGACAGGCAAAGGGGTCCGGGGAGCTGTTTTTT.

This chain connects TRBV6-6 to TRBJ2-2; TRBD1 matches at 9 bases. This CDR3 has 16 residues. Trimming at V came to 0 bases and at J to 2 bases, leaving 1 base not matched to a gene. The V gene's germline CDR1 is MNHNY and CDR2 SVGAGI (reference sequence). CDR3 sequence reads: CASSYSTGGNTGELFF. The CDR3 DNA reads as TGTGCCAGCAGTTACTCGACAGGGGGTAACACCGGGGAGCTGTTTTTT.

CDR3 DNA sequence: TGTGCCTCGGCAGGGGAGAAAAACACCGGGGAGCTGTTTTTT. Amino acids: CASAGEKNTGELFF. The V call is TRBV10-3, the J call TRBJ2-2; a possible D gene is TRBD1 (6 bases). The V and J ends lost 11 bases and 2 bases respectively, with 15 bases between them. The CDR3 has 14 amino acids. The germline V gene encodes CDR1 ENHRY and CDR2 SYGVKD.

CDR3 sequence reads: CASSPKGGDRYNEKLFF. The DNA of the CDR3 is TGTGCCAGCAGCCCGAAGGGGGGGGACCGGTATAATGAAAAACTGTTTTTT. V usage is TRBV7-9 and J usage is TRBJ1-4, with a tentative D call TRBD1 (6 bases). There are 17 residues in the CDR3. Trimming took off 5 bases at V and 4 bases at J, with 20 bases between the two ends. Germline V gives CDR1 SEHNR, CDR2 FQNEAQ (reference sequence).

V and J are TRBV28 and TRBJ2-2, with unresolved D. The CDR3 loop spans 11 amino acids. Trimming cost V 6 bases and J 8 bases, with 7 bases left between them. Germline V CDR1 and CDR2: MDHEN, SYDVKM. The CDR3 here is CASSLVGELFF. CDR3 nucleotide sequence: TGTGCCAGCAGCCTCGTGGGGGAGCTGTTTTTT.

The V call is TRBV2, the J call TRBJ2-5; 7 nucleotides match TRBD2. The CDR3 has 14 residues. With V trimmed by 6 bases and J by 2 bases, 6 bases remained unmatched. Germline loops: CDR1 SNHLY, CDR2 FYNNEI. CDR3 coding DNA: TGTGCCAGCAGGGGGCGGGGGAAACAAGAGACCCAGTACTTC. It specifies CASRGRGKQETQYF.

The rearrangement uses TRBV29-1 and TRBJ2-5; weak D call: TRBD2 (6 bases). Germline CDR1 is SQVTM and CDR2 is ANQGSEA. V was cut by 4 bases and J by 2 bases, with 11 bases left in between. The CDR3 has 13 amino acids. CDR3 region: CSVAGLLQETQYF. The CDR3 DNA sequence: TGCAGCGTTGCGGGACTTTTGCAAGAGACCCAGTACTTC.

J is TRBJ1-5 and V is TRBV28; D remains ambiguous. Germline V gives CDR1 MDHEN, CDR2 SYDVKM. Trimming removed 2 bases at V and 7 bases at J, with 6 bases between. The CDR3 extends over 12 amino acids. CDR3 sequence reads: CASSLGQQPQHF. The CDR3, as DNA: TGTGCCAGCAGTTTAGGTCAGCAGCCCCAGCATTTT.

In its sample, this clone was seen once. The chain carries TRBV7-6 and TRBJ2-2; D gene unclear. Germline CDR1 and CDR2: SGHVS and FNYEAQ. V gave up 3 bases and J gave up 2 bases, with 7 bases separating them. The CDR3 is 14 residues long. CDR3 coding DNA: TGTGCCAGCAGCTTGGGCCTCAACACCGGGGAGCTGTTTTTT. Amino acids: CASSLGLNTGELFF. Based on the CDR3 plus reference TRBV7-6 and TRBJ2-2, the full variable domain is GAGVSQSPRYKVTKRGQDVALRCDPISGHVSLYWYRQALGQGPEFLTYFNYEAQQDKSGLPNDRFSAERPEGSISTLTIQRTEQRDSAMYRCASSLGLNTGELFFGEGSRLTVL.

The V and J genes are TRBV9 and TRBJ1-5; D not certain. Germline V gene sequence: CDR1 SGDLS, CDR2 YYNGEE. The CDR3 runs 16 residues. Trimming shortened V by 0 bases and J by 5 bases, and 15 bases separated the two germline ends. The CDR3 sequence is CASSVAATTVDQPQHF. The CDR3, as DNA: TGTGCCAGCAGCGTAGCTGCGACAACCGTCGATCAGCCCCAGCATTTT.

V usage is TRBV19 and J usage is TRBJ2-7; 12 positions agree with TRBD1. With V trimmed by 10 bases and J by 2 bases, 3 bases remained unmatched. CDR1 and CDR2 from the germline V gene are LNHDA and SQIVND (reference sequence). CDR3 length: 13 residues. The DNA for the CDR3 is TGTGCCACCGGGACAGGGGGCCCCTACGAGCAGTACTTC. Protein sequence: CATGTGGPYEQYF. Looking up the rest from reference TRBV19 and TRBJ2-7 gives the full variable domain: DGGITQSPKYLFRKEGQNVTLSCEQNLNHDAMYWYRQDPGQGLRLIYYSQIVNDFQKGDIAEGYSVSREKKESFPLTVTSAQKNPTAFYLCATGTGGPYEQYFGPGTRLTVT.

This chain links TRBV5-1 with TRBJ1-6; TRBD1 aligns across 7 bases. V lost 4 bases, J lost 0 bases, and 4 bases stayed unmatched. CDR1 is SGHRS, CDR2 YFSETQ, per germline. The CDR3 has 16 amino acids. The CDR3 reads CASSDSGGSYNSPLHF. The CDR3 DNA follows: TGCGCCAGCAGCGACTCAGGGGGCTCCTATAATTCACCCCTCCACTTT.

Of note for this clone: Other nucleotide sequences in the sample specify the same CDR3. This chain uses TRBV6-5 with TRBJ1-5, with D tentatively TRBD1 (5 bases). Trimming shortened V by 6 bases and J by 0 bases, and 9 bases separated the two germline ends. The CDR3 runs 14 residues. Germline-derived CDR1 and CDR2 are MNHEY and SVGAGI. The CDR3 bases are TGTGCCAGCAGCCAGGGTAATAGCAATCAGCCCCAGCATTTT. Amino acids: CASSQGNSNQPQHF.

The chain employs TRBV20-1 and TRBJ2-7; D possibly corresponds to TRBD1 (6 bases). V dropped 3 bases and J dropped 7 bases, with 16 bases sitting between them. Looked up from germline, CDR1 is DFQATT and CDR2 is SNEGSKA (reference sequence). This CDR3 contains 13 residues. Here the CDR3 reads CSASSRQGGEQYF. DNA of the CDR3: TGCAGTGCTAGTTCGAGGCAAGGGGGAGAGCAGTACTTC.

The CDR3 DNA reads TGTGCCAGCAGTGAATCGGTCCAGAACACCGGGGAGCTGTTTTTT. Protein product: CASSESVQNTGELFF. The genes are TRBV2 and TRBJ2-2; the D is unclear. The germline V and J ends were trimmed by 2 bases and 1 base, with 8 bases remaining between them. Germline assignment: CDR1 SNHLY and CDR2 FYNNEI. The CDR3 consists of 15 residues.

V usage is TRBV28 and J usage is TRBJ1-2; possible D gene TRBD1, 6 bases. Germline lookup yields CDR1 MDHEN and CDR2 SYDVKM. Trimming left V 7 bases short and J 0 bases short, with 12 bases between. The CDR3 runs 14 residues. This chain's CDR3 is CASNPDRTNYGYTF. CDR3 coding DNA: TGTGCCAGCAACCCGGACAGAACTAACTATGGCTACACCTTC.

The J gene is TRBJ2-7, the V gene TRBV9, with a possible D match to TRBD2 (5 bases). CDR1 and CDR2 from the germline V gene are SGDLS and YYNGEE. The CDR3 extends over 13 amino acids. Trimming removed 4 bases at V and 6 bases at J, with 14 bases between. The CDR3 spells CASSPRAAGEQYF. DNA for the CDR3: TGTGCCAGCAGCCCCCGGGCGGCGGGCGAGCAGTACTTC.

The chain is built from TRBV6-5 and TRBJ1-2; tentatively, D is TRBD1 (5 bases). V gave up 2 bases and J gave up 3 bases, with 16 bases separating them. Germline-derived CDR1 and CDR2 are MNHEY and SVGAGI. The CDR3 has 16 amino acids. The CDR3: CASSYTRQKRDYGYTF. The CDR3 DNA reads TGTGCCAGCAGTTACACCCGACAGAAGCGAGACTATGGCTACACCTTC.

Written as DNA, the CDR3 is TGCGCCAGCAGTTTTGAACTTTACGAGCAGTACTTC. As protein: CASSFELYEQYF. The rearrangement uses TRBV5-1 and TRBJ2-7; D remains ambiguous. CDR1 and CDR2 from the germline V gene are SGHRS and YFSETQ. V shed 5 bases and J shed 4 bases, with 10 bases lying between them. This CDR3 is 12 amino acids long.

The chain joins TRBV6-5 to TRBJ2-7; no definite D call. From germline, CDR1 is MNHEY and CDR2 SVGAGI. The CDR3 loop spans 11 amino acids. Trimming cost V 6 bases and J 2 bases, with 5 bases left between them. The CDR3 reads CASRRAYEQYF. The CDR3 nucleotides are TGTGCCAGCAGACGGGCCTACGAGCAGTACTTC.